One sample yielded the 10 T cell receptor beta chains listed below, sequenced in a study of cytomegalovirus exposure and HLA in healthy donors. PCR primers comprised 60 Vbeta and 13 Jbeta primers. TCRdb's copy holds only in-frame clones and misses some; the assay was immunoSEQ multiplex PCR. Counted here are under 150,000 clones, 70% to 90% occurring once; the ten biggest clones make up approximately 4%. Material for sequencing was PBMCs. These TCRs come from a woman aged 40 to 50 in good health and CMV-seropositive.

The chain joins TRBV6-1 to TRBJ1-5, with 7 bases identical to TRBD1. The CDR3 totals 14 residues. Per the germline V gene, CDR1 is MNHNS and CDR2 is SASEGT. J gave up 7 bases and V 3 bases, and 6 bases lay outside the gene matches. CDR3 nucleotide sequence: TGTGCCAGCAGTGACAGGGGGAAGGGACAGCCCCAGCATTTT. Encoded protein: CASSDRGKGQPQHF.

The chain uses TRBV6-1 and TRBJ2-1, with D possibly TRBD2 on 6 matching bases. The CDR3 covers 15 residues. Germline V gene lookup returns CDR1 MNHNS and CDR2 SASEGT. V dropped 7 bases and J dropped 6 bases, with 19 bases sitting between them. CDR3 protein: CASTVGGTTSNEQFF. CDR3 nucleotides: TGTGCCAGCACCGTGGGGGGTACTACTTCCAATGAGCAGTTCTTC.

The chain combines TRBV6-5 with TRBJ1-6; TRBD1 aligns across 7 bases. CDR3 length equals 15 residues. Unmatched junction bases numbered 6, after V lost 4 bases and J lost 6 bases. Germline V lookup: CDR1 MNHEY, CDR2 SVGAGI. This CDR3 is CASSSLRQGNSPLHF. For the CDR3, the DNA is TGTGCCAGCAGTTCTCTTCGACAGGGTAATTCACCCCTCCACTTT.

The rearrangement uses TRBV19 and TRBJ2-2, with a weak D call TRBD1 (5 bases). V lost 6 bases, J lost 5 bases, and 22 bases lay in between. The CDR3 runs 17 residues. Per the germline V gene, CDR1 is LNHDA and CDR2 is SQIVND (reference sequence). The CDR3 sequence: CASRTIRRQGRTGELFF. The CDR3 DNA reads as TGTGCCAGTAGAACAATCCGTCGGCAGGGTCGGACCGGGGAGCTGTTTTTT.

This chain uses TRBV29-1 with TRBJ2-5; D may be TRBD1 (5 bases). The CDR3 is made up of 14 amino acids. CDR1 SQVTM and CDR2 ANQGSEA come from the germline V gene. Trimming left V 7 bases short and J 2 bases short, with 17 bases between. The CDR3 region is CSGKKGSSQETQYF. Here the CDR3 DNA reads TGCAGCGGCAAGAAGGGGTCCTCACAAGAGACCCAGTACTTC.

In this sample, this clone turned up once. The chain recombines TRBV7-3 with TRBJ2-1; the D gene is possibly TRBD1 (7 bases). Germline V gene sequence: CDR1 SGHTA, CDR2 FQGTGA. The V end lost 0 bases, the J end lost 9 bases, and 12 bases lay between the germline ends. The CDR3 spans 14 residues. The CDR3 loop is CASSLTAEGAEQFF. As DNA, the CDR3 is TGTGCCAGCAGCTTAACAGCGGAGGGGGCTGAGCAGTTCTTC.

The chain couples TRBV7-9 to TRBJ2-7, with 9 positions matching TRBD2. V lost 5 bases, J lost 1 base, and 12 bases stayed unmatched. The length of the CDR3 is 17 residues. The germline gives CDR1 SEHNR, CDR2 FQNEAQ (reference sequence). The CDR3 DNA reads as TGTGCCAGCAGCCTTAGGGGGGGGCTAGCGGGATCCTACGAGCAGTACTTC. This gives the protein CASSLRGGLAGSYEQYF.

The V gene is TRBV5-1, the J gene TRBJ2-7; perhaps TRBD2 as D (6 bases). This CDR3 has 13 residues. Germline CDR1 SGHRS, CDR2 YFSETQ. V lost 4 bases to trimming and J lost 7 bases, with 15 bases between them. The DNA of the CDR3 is TGCGCCAGCAGCCCGGGCGGGATCTGGGAGCAGTACTTC. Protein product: CASSPGGIWEQYF.

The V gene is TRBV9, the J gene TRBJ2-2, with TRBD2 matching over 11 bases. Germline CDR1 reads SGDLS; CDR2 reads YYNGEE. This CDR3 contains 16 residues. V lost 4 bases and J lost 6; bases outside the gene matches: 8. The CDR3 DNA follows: TGTGCCAGCAGCCCTAGCGGGAGGATTTCCCCCGGGGAGCTGTTTTTT. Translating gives CASSPSGRISPGELFF.

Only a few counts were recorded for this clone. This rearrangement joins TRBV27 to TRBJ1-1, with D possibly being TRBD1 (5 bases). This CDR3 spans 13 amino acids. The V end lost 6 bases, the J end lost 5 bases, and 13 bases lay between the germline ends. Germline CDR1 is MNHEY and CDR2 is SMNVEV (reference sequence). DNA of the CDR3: TGTGCCAGCAGGGGGGGGGACGGAACTGAAGCTTTCTTT. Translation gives CASRGGDGTEAFF.